A single sample gave rise to the 25 T cell receptor beta chains below, sequenced in a study of OX40 agonist ivuxolimab in advanced cancers. Repertoires were generated with immunoSEQ multiplex PCR, while TCRdb's copy carries only in-frame clones and drops some. The sample carries 65,000 to 95,000 clones, 70% to 90% recorded once. The specimen comprised CD4+ or CD8+ T cells sorted from blood, sampled in a trial of the OX40 agonist ivuxolimab. These receptors came from an adult with an advanced solid tumor such as melanoma, head and neck, liver or kidney cancer.

The rearrangement links TRBV28 to TRBJ2-3; tentative D call: TRBD2 (7 bases). Germline values: CDR1 MDHEN, CDR2 SYDVKM. The V gene lost 8 bases and the J gene lost 2 bases, with 17 bases spanning the gap. The CDR3 has 15 amino acids. The DNA for the CDR3 is TGTGCCAGCTCGCCTAGGGGGGGGACCACAGATACGCAGTATTTT. The encoded protein is CASSPRGGTTDTQYF.

The chain couples TRBV4-1 to TRBJ1-5; 8 bases align to TRBD1. Germline V gene lookup returns CDR1 MGHRA and CDR2 YSYEKL. V lost 0 bases, J lost 6 bases, and 10 bases stayed unmatched. The CDR3 is 17 residues long. CDR3 nucleotide sequence: TGCGCCAGCAGCCAAGATCTAGGCCAGGGGGCCGGTCAGCCCCAGCATTTT. Amino acids: CASSQDLGQGAGQPQHF.

This clone has just a few counts. The chain couples TRBV15 to TRBJ2-1; 10 bases line up with TRBD2. CDR1 is LNHNV and CDR2 is YYDKDF in the germline V gene (reference sequence). With 1 base clipped from V and 6 bases from J, the junction kept 9 bases outside the gene matches. CDR3 length: 17 amino acids. CDR3 sequence (DNA): TGTGCCACCAGCAGAGCCCTGAGCGGGAGGGGGATCAATGAGCAGTTCTTC. Translated: CATSRALSGRGINEQFF.

This clone came up a few times. This chain uses TRBV23-1 with TRBJ2-5, with TRBD2 as a possible D gene (6 bases). TRBV23-1 is an open reading frame whose function is uncertain. There are 12 residues in the CDR3. Deletions cut 7 bases from V and 0 bases from J, with 6 bases between. The CDR3 loop is CASKRDQETQYF. Here the CDR3 DNA reads TGCGCCAGCAAGCGGGACCAAGAGACCCAGTACTTC.

The chain carries TRBV5-4 and TRBJ1-5; 7 nucleotides agree with TRBD1. Germline values: CDR1 SGHNT, CDR2 YYREEE (reference sequence). The V gene end was trimmed by 4 bases and the J gene end by 6 bases; junction bases not matched to a gene: 7. The CDR3 totals 14 residues. DNA for the CDR3: TGTGCCAGCAGCCCCAGGGGGGGGCGTCAGCCCCAGCATTTT. Its translation is CASSPRGGRQPQHF.

The genes are TRBV5-1 and TRBJ2-2; 8 bases are shared with TRBD2. The junction had 8 bases not matched to a gene; V was cut back by 0 bases and J by 7 bases. Germline V lookup: CDR1 SGHRS, CDR2 YFSETQ. The CDR3 is 16 amino acids. The CDR3 nucleotides read TGCGCCAGCAGCTTGGCAGACGGGAGGGGCGGCGGGGAGCTGTTTTTT. This codes for CASSLADGRGGGELFF. The full variable domain, rest sourced from reference TRBV5-1 and TRBJ2-2, is KAGVTQTPRYLIKTRGQQVTLSCSPISGHRSVSWYQQTPGQGLQFLFEYFSETQRNKGNFPGRFSGRQFSNSRSEMNVSTLELGDSALYLCASSLADGRGGGELFFGEGSRLTVL.

The count of this clone is one. The chain recombines TRBV28 with TRBJ1-4, with TRBD1 identical over 8 bases. V was clipped by 5 bases and J by 8 bases; unmatched bases: 7. The length of the CDR3 is 14 residues. The germline V gene encodes CDR1 MDHEN and CDR2 SYDVKM. CDR3 DNA: TGTGCCAGCAGTGAGACAGGGGTGGAAGAAAAACTGTTTTTT. Its translation: CASSETGVEEKLFF.

Note on this clone: The junction departs from germline at one end; a sequencing error may be responsible. Additional DNA sequences in this sample encode the identical CDR3. The rearrangement uses TRBV18 and TRBJ1-1; D unclear. Germline values: CDR1 KGHSH, CDR2 LQKENI. The CDR3 length is 13 residues. DNA of the CDR3: TGTGCCAGCTCTCCACTAATGAACACTGAAGCTTTCTTT. Amino acids: CASSPLMNTEAFF.

The rearrangement links TRBV5-1 to TRBJ1-2; D is ambiguous. The CDR3 is made up of 13 amino acids. Germline-derived CDR1 and CDR2 are SGHRS and YFSETQ. The V gene lost 0 bases and the J gene lost 7 bases, with 10 bases spanning the gap. CDR3 loop: CASSLEPVSGYTF. CDR3 nucleotide sequence: TGCGCCAGCAGCTTGGAACCGGTGTCTGGCTACACCTTC.

The V and J genes are TRBV11-3 and TRBJ2-7; 7 positions agree with TRBD1. This CDR3 contains 13 residues. The ends lost 5 bases at V and 6 bases at J; junction bases unmatched: 7. Germline CDR1 reads SGHNT; CDR2 reads YENEEA. CDR3 sequence: CASSQTGHSEQYF. The CDR3 bases are TGTGCCAGCAGCCAGACAGGGCACTCCGAGCAGTACTTC.

The chain joins TRBV6-1 to TRBJ2-7, with 9 bases that match TRBD2. This CDR3 has 16 residues. With V trimmed by 1 base and J by 1 base, 5 bases remained unmatched. Germline CDR1 reads MNHNS; CDR2 reads SASEGT. CDR3 in amino acids: CASSEGLAGISYEQYF. The CDR3 coding sequence is TGTGCCAGCAGTGAAGGTCTAGCGGGGATTTCCTACGAGCAGTACTTC.

V and J are TRBV7-2 and TRBJ1-4; 8 nucleotides line up with TRBD1. J gave up 6 bases and V 5 bases, and 8 bases lay outside the gene matches. Germline values: CDR1 SGHTA, CDR2 FQGNSA. The CDR3 covers 15 residues. CDR3 nucleotides: TGTGCCAGCAGCACGAGGGGGACAGGATATGAAAAACTGTTTTTT. Translation: CASSTRGTGYEKLFF.

J is TRBJ2-7 and V is TRBV18, with D possibly TRBD2 on 5 matching bases. Germline V gene data show CDR1 as KGHSH and CDR2 as LQKENI. This CDR3 is 14 amino acids long. Trimming shortened V by 3 bases and J by 9 bases, and 18 bases separated the two germline ends. The CDR3 spells CASSPPEGINGQYF. For the CDR3, the DNA is TGTGCCAGCTCACCTCCCGAGGGTATCAACGGGCAGTACTTC.

This clone appeared a single time. This chain links TRBV2 with TRBJ1-1; TRBD1 agrees at 9 bases. CDR1 SNHLY and CDR2 FYNNEI come from the germline V gene. The V and J ends lost 6 bases and 4 bases, in that order; junction bases with no gene match: 6. The CDR3 sequence is 14 residues long. The CDR3 is CASRWGQGGTEAFF. The DNA of the CDR3 is TGTGCCAGCAGGTGGGGACAGGGAGGCACTGAAGCTTTCTTT.

The chain combines TRBV6-4 with TRBJ2-1, with 10 bases fitting TRBD2. The CDR3 consists of 15 residues. J was trimmed by 8 bases and V by 5 bases; bases with no gene match: 9. Per germline, CDR1 MRHNA and CDR2 SNTAGT. CDR3 sequence reads: CASSSLAGILDEQFF. The DNA of the CDR3 is TGTGCCAGCAGTTCACTAGCGGGGATTCTAGATGAGCAGTTCTTC.

This clone was observed a handful of times. The sample contains more than one DNA sequence encoding this CDR3. The chain links TRBV11-2 to TRBJ1-2, with D possibly TRBD1 on 6 matching bases. The V end lost 6 bases, the J end lost 6 bases, and 14 bases lay between the germline ends. Germline V CDR1 and CDR2: SGHAT, FQNNGV. The CDR3 length is 13 residues. Here the CDR3 DNA reads TGTGCCAGCAGGGGTAACAGGGAACATGGCTACACCTTC. This gives the protein CASRGNREHGYTF.

The rearrangement joins TRBV9 to TRBJ2-5; 7 positions match TRBD2. Unmatched junction bases numbered 4, after V lost 4 bases and J lost 1 base. From germline, CDR1 is SGDLS and CDR2 YYNGEE. This CDR3 comprises 14 residues. DNA of the CDR3: TGTGCCAGCAGCACCCCGGGGGGCCAAGAGACCCAGTACTTC. It encodes CASSTPGGQETQYF.

The rearrangement uses TRBV11-2 and TRBJ2-7; 10 nucleotides agree with TRBD1. The V gene's germline CDR1 is SGHAT and CDR2 FQNNGV. The length of the CDR3 is 15 residues. With 1 base clipped from V and 2 bases from J, the junction kept 2 bases outside the gene matches. The CDR3 protein is CASSLGQGATYEQYF. DNA for the CDR3: TGTGCCAGCAGCTTAGGACAGGGGGCAACCTACGAGCAGTACTTC.

V and J are TRBV7-8 and TRBJ2-3, with 8 bases matching TRBD1. Germline lookup yields CDR1 SGHVS and CDR2 FQNEAQ. The CDR3 sequence is 16 residues long. The J segment lost 4 bases and the V segment lost 6 bases, leaving 12 bases of the junction unmatched. The CDR3 is CASRASGTGLSDTQYF. The CDR3 coding sequence is TGTGCCAGCAGGGCTTCCGGGACAGGATTGTCAGATACGCAGTATTTT.

The chain recombines TRBV19 with TRBJ2-7, with D possibly matching TRBD2 (6 bases). The germline gives CDR1 LNHDA, CDR2 SQIVND (reference sequence). The CDR3 is made up of 16 amino acids. Trimming cost V 4 bases and J 1 base, with 17 bases left between them. The CDR3 here is CASSTPRDGGSYEQYF. CDR3 in DNA: TGTGCCAGTAGTACGCCCCGGGACGGGGGATCCTACGAGCAGTACTTC.

This chain joins TRBV18 and TRBJ2-4; D is uncertain. Trimming pared 3 bases from V and 2 bases from J, leaving 11 bases between. The CDR3 extends over 15 amino acids. Germline V lookup: CDR1 KGHSH, CDR2 LQKENI. The DNA for the CDR3 is TGTGCCAGCTCACCTGGATCCGAGACCAAAAACATTCAGTACTTC. It specifies CASSPGSETKNIQYF.

This clone appeared once. The chain recombines TRBV5-5 with TRBJ2-7, with TRBD2 matching 11 bases. Germline lookup yields CDR1 SGHKS and CDR2 YYEKEE (reference sequence). V was clipped by 1 base and J by 0 bases; unmatched bases: 6. This CDR3 is 17 amino acids long. This CDR3 is CASSLRLAGGSSYEQYF. CDR3 DNA sequence: TGTGCCAGCAGCTTGAGGCTAGCGGGAGGCAGCTCCTACGAGCAGTACTTC.

The chain is built from TRBV15 and TRBJ2-1; D is possibly TRBD1 (5 bases). Germline assignment: CDR1 LNHNV and CDR2 YYDKDF (reference sequence). CDR3 length: 15 residues. Trimming took off 0 bases at V and 4 bases at J, with 10 bases between the two ends. The CDR3 DNA is TGTGCCACCAGCAGAGAACGACAGCCTTACAATGAGCAGTTCTTC. This encodes CATSRERQPYNEQFF.

The CDR3 reads CASSPGQGSAYEQYF. CDR3 nucleotide sequence: TGTGCCAGCAGCCCTGGACAGGGGTCAGCCTACGAGCAGTACTTC. The chain recombines TRBV5-4 with TRBJ2-7, with TRBD1 matching 9 bases. The germline V gene encodes CDR1 SGHNT and CDR2 YYREEE (reference sequence). With V trimmed by 4 bases and J by 2 bases, 7 bases remained unmatched. The CDR3 extends over 15 amino acids.

V and J are TRBV25-1 and TRBJ2-7; D gene uncertain. CDR3 length equals 13 residues. CDR1 is MGHDK and CDR2 is SYGVNS in the germline V gene. V lost 0 bases to trimming and J lost 3 bases, with 6 bases between them. The CDR3 region has the DNA TGTGCCAGCAGTGAATATGTGGACTACGAGCAGTACTTC. Residues: CASSEYVDYEQYF.